The entry below gives a single T cell receptor beta chain sequence along with its context. The record originates from a study of immune evolution from preneoplasia to lung adenocarcinoma. Only in-frame clones appear in the TCRdb table, and some are missing; sequencing was by immunoSEQ multiplex PCR. The sample yields 9,500 to 15,000 clones, more than 75% seen once. The junction had 9 bases not matched to a gene; V was cut back by 10 bases and J by 4 bases. Germline V gene lookup returns CDR1 MNHEY and CDR2 SVGAGI. This CDR3 spans 14 amino acids. This receptor was identified in a person aged 45-69 years with lung adenocarcinoma. The chain links TRBV6-5 to TRBJ2-1, with TRBD2 identical over 8 bases. The sequencing input was FFPE tissue from an adenomatous hyperplasia lung lesion. Subset given: atypical adenomatous hyperplasia (AAH), lung preneoplasia. CDR3 coding DNA: TGTGCCACCACCCCTAGCGGGCCATACAATGAGCAGTTCTTC. This translates into CATTPSGPYNEQFF.